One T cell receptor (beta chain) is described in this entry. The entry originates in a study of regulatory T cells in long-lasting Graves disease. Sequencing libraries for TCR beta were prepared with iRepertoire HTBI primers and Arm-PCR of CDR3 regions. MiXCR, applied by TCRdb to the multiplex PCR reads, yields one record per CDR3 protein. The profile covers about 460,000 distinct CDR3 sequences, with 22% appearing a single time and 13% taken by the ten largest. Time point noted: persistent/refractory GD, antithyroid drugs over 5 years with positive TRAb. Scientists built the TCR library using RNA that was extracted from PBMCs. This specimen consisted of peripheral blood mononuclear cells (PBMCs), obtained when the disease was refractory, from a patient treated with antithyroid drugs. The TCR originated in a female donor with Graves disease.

The CDR3 loop is CASSSQPGGAGTDTQYF. Written as DNA, the CDR3 is TGTGCCAGCAGCTCCCAGCCAGGGGGCGCGGGCACAGATACGCAGTATTTT. The rearrangement links TRBV7-3 to TRBJ2-3; 8 bases line up with TRBD1. The CDR3 covers 17 residues. V lost 4 bases, J lost 1 base, and 10 bases stayed unmatched. Germline V gene data show CDR1 as SGHTA and CDR2 as FQGTGA.